Described below is a single T cell receptor (beta chain) sequence and its context. These data are taken from a study of CD8 T cells in Susac syndrome. V was pared by 2 bases and J by 1 base, with 10 bases between. CDR1 and CDR2 from the germline V gene are SNHLY and FYNNEI. This CDR3 has 15 residues. The authors reverse transcribed about 0.5 to 1 ug RNA with random hexamers. Multiplex PCR with immunoSEQ amplified the TCR beta CDR3 across 54 Vbeta and 13 Jbeta. Via MiXCR, TCRdb re-called the immunoSEQ multiplex PCR reads, giving one row per CDR3 protein. The sample contains some 130,000 distinct CDR3 sequences, around 96% of which appear only once. Sequencing of TCR beta was performed on blood CD8+ and CD4+ T cells. TEMRA cells were enriched by FACS, and CD4+ and CD8+ T cells were negatively isolated.

V usage is TRBV2 and J usage is TRBJ2-3; a weak D match, TRBD1 (5 bases). This TCR was sampled from a human donor in good health. The sample taken for sequencing was CD4+ T cells from PBMCs. CDR3 in amino acids: CASSERGSGTDTQYF. The CDR3 DNA follows: TGTGCCAGCAGTGAAAGGGGCAGCGGCACAGATACGCAGTATTTT.